This TCR beta chain comes out of a study of response to subunit inactivated influenza vaccine. Study findings and constraints: The authors suggested that every seasonal influenza vaccination recruits few new T cells.

Trimming took off 6 bases at V and 2 bases at J, with 19 bases between the two ends. Germline lookup yields CDR1 MNHEY and CDR2 SMNVEV (reference sequence). The CDR3 spans 16 residues. TCRdb called the RT-PCR reads again in MiXCR, with one record for every CDR3 protein. The table includes 600,000 to 850,000 distinct CDR3 sequences, about 14% detected once. This clonotype has more than one count but fewer than ten. No antigen is known for it. This chain joins TRBV27 and TRBJ2-5; a weak D match, TRBD2 (6 bases). The receptor was derived from a man aged 45-65 years who received an inactivated influenza vaccine. Sequences were derived from PBMCs from blood, sampled 14 to 15 days before vaccination. The CDR3 here is CASSPRGWGVQETQYF. CDR3 nucleotide sequence: TGTGCCAGCAGCCCTCGGGGTTGGGGGGTTCAAGAGACCCAGTACTTC.